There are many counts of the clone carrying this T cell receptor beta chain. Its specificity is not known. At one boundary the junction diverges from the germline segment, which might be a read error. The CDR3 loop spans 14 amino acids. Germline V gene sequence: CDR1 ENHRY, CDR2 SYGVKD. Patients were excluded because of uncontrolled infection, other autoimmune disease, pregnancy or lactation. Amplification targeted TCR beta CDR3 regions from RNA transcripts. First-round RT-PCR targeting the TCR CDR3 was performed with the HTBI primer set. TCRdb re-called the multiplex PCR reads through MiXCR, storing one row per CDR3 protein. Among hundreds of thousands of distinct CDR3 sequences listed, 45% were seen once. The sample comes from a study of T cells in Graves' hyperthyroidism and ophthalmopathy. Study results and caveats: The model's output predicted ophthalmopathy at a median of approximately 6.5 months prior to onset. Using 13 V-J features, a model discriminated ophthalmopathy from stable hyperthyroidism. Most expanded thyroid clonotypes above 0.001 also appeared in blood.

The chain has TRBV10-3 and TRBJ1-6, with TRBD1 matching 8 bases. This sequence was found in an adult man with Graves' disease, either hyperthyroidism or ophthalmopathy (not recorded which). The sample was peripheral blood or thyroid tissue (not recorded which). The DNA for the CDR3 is TGTGCCAGCAGTGAAGGGGGACAGGATTCACCCCTCCACTTT. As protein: CASSEGGQDSPLHF.